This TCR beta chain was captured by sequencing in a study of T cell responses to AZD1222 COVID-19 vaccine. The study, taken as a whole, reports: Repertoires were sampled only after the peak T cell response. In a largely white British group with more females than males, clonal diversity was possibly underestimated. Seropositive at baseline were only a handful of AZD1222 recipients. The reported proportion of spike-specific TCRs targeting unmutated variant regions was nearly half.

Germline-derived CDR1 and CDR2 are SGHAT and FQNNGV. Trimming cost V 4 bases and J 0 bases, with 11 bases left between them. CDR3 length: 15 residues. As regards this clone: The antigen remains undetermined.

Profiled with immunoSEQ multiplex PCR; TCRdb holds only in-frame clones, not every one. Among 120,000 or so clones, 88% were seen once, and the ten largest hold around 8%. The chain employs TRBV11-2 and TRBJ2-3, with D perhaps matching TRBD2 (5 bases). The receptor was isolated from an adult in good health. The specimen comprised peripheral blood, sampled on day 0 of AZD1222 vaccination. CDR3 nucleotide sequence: TGTGCCAGCAGCTCACGAACTAGTAGCACAGATACGCAGTATTTT. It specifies CASSSRTSSTDTQYF.